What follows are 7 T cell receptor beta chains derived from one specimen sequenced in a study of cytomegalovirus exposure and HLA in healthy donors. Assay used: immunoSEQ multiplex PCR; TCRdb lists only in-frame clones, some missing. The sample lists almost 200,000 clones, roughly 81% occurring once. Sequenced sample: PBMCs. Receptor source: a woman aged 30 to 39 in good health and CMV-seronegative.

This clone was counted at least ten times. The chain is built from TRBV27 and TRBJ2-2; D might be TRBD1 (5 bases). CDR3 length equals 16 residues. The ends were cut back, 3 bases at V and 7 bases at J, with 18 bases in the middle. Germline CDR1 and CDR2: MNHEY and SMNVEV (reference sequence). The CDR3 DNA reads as TGTGCCAGCAGTTTGAGTCGTCTAGGGGATCACGGGGAGCTGTTTTTT. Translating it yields CASSLSRLGDHGELFF.

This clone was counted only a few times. This CDR3 reads CASRPPGQGYSPLHF. The CDR3 DNA reads TGTGCCAGCAGACCTCCGGGACAGGGTTACTCACCCCTCCACTTT. The chain recombines TRBV6-6 with TRBJ1-6; TRBD1 matches at 9 bases. V lost 6 bases and J lost 10; bases outside the gene matches: 10. The CDR3 loop spans 15 amino acids. The germline gives CDR1 MNHNY, CDR2 SVGAGI (reference sequence).

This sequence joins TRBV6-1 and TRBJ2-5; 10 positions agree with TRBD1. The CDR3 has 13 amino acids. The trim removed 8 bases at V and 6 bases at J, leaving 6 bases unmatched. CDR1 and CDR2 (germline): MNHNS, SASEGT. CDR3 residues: CASEWDRGKTQYF. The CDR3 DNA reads TGTGCCAGCGAGTGGGACAGGGGTAAGACCCAGTACTTC.

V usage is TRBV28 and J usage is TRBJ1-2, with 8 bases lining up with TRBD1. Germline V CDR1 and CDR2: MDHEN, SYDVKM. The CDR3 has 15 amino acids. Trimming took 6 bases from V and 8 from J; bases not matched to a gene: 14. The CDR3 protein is CASSPGTGGAQGYTF. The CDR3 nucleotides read TGTGCCAGCAGCCCCGGGACAGGAGGAGCTCAAGGCTACACCTTC.

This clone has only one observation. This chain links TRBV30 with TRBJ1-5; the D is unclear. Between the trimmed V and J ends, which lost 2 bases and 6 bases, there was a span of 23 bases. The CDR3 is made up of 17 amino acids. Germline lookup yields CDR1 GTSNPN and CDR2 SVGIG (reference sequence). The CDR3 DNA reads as TGTGCCTGGAGTCCCGGATCGTTACGGGGAGAGGGTCAGCCCCAGCATTTT. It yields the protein CAWSPGSLRGEGQPQHF.

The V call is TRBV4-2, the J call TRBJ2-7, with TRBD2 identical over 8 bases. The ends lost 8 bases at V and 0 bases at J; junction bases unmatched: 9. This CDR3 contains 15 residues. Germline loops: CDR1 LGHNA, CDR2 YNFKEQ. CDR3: CASPHPGTSSYEQYF. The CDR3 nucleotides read TGTGCCAGCCCCCACCCCGGGACTAGCTCCTACGAGCAGTACTTC.

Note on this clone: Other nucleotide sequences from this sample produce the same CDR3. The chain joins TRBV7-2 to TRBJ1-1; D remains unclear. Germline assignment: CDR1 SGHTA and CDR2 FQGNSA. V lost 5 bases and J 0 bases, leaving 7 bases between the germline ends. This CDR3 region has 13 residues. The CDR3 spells CASSPYLNTEAFF. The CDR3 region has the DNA TGTGCCAGCAGCCCCTACTTGAACACTGAAGCTTTCTTT. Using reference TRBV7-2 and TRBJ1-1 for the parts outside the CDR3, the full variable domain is GAGVSQSPSNKVTEKGKDVELRCDPISGHTALYWYRQSLGQGLEFLIYFQGNSAPDKSGLPSDRFSAERTGGSVSTLTIQRTQQEDSAVYLCASSPYLNTEAFFGQGTRLTVV.